This T cell receptor (beta chain) is from a study of blood T cell repertoires in COVID-19. Study-level background: Whether acute or convalescent, the COVID-19 samples came from the United States, Italy and Spain. PBMCs, B-cell-depleted T cells, or T cells were the source of the cDNA or gDNA that made up the material.

Original analysis: Estimation of nucleated cell counts was performed using reference gene primer amplification. Measured with immunoSEQ multiplex PCR; TCRdb has only the in-frame clones, and not every one. V and J calls and clone size are copied from that table; D and trimming were computed from the DNA. The sample carries 40,000 to 45,000 clones, approximately 90% recorded once. The CDR3 spans 14 residues. Deletions cut 7 bases from V and 4 bases from J, with 14 bases between. Per the germline V gene, CDR1 is KGHDR and CDR2 is SFDVKD. This sequence was found in a man in his 60s with active COVID-19. Sequencing input: peripheral blood. The chain couples TRBV24-1 to TRBJ2-3, with D perhaps matching TRBD2 (5 bases). The CDR3 is CATSSTEGPDTQYF. The CDR3 region has the DNA TGTGCCACCAGCTCCACAGAGGGCCCAGATACGCAGTATTTT.